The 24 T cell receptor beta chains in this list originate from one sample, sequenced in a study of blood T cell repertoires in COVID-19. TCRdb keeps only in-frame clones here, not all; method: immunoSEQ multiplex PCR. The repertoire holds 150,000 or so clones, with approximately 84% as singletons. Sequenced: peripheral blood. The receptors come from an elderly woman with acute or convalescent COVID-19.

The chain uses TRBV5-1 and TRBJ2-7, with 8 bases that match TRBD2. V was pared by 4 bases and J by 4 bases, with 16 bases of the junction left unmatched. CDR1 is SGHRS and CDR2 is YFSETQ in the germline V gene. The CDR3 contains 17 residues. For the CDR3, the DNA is TGCGCCAGCAGCGAAACCCTGACTAGCGCGGGAGCATACGAGCAGTACTTC. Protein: CASSETLTSAGAYEQYF.

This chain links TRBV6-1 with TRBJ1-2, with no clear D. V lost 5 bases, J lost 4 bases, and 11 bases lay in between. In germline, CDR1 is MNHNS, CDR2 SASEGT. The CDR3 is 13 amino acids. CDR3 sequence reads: CASSSHEIYGYTF. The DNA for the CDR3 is TGTGCCAGCAGTTCTCATGAGATCTATGGCTACACCTTC.

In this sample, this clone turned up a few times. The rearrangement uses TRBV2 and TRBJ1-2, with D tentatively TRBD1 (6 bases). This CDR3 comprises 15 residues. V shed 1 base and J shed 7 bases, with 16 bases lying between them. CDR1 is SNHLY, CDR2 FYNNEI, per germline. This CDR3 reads CASSEVTGPVLGYTF. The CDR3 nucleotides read TGTGCCAGCAGTGAAGTGACAGGCCCCGTCCTTGGCTACACCTTC.

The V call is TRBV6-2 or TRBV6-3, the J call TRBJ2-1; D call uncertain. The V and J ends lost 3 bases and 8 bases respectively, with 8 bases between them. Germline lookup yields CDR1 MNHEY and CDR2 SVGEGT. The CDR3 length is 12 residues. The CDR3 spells CASSYGEDEQFF. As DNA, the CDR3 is TGTGCCAGCAGTTATGGTGAGGATGAGCAGTTCTTC.

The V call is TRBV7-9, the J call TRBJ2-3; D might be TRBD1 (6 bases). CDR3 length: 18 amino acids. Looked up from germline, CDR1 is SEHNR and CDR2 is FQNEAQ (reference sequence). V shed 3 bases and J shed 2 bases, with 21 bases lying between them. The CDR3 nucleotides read TGTGCCAGCAGCTTCCCAAGGACAGCGCCCGAATCCACAGATACGCAGTATTTT. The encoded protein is CASSFPRTAPESTDTQYF.

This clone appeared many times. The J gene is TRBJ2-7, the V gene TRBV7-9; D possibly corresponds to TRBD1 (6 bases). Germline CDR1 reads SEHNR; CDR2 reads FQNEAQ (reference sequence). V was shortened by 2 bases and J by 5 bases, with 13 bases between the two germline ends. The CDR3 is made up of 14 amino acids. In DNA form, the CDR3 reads TGTGCCAGCAGCTTAAGGGGGAGTGGTGACGAGCAGTACTTC. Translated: CASSLRGSGDEQYF.

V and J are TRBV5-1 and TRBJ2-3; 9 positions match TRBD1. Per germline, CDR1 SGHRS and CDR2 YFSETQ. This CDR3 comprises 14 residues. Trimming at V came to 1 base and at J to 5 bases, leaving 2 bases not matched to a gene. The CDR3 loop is CASSLNRGQDTQYF. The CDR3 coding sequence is TGCGCCAGCAGCTTGAACAGGGGGCAAGATACGCAGTATTTT.

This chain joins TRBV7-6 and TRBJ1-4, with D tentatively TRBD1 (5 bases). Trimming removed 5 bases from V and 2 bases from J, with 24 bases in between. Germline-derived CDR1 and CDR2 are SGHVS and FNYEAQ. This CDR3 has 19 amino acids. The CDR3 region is CASSRPPIHGGETNEKLFF. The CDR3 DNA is TGTGCCAGCAGCCGCCCCCCGATACACGGGGGAGAGACTAATGAAAAACTGTTTTTT.

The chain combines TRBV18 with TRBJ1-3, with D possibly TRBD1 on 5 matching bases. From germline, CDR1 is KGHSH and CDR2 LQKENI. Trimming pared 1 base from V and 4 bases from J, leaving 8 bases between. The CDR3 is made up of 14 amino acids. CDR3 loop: CASSPQGLGNTIYF. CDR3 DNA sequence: TGTGCCAGCTCACCACAGGGGCTAGGAAACACCATATATTTT.

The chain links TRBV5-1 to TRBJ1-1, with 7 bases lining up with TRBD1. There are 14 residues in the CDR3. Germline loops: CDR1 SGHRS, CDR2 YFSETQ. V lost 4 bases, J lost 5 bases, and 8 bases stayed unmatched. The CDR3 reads CASSPKTGETEAFF. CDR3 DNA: TGCGCCAGCAGCCCGAAAACAGGGGAGACTGAAGCTTTCTTT. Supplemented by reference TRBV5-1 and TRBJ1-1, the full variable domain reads KAGVTQTPRYLIKTRGQQVTLSCSPISGHRSVSWYQQTPGQGLQFLFEYFSETQRNKGNFPGRFSGRQFSNSRSEMNVSTLELGDSALYLCASSPKTGETEAFFGQGTRLTVV.

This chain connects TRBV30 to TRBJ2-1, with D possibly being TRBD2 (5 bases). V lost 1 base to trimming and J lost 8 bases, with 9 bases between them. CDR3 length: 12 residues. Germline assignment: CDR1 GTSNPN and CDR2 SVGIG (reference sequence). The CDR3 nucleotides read TGTGCCTGGAGTGACGAGGGCCATGAGCAGTTCTTC. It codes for CAWSDEGHEQFF. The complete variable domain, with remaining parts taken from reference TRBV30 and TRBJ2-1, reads SQTIHQWPATLVQPVGSPLSLECTVEGTSNPNLYWYRQAAGRGLQLLFYSVGIGQISSEVPQNLSASRPQDRQFILSSKKLLLSDSGFYLCAWSDEGHEQFFGPGTRLTVL.

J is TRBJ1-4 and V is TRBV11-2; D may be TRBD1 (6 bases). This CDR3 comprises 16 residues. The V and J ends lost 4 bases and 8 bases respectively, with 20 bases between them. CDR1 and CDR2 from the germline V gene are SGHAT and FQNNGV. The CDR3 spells CASSSLGAGVSEKLFF. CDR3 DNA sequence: TGTGCCAGCAGCTCACTGGGGGCAGGGGTTTCGGAAAAACTGTTTTTT.

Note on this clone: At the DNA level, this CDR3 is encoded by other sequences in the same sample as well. The CDR3 spells CASSEQGGYGYTF. CDR3 nucleotide sequence: TGTGCCAGCAGTGAACAGGGAGGCTATGGCTACACCTTC. The chain couples TRBV2 to TRBJ1-2; D might be TRBD1 (5 bases). Trimming took off 2 bases at V and 4 bases at J, with 8 bases between the two ends. Per the germline V gene, CDR1 is SNHLY and CDR2 is FYNNEI. CDR3 length: 13 residues.

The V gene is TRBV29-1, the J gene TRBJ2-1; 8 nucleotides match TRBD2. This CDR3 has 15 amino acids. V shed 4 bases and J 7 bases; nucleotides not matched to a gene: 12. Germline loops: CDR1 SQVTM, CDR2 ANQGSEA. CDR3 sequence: CSVAPTGTRGNEQFF. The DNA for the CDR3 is TGCAGCGTTGCGCCAACCGGGACTAGGGGGAATGAGCAGTTCTTC.

CDR3 nucleotides: TGTGCCAGCAGCTTATCCCGAGGAAGCGGGTTCTCCTACGAGCAGTACTTC. It is translated as CASSLSRGSGFSYEQYF. The gene calls are TRBV11-2 and TRBJ2-7; D is perhaps TRBD2 (6 bases). V was shortened by 2 bases and J by 0 bases, with 17 bases between the two germline ends. Germline V gives CDR1 SGHAT, CDR2 FQNNGV. CDR3 length equals 17 residues.

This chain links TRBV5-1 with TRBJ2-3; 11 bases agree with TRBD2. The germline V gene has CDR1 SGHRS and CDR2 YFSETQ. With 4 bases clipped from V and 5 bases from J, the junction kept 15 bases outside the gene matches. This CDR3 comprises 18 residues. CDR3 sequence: CASSLGTSGGGVGDTQYF. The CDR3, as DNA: TGCGCCAGCAGCCTCGGGACTAGCGGAGGGGGCGTTGGAGATACGCAGTATTTT.

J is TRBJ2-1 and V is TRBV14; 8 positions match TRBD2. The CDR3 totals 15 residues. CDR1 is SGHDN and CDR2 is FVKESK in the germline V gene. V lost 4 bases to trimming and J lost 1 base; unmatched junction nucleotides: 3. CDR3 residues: CASSLSGSSYNEQFF. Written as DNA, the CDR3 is TGTGCCAGCAGCCTCAGCGGGAGTTCCTACAATGAGCAGTTCTTC.

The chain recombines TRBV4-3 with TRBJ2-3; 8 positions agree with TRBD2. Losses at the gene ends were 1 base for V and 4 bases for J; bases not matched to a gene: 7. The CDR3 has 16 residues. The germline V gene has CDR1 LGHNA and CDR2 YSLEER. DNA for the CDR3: TGCGCCAGCAGCCAAGTGTTGGCGGGAGGTCCAGATACGCAGTATTTT. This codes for CASSQVLAGGPDTQYF.

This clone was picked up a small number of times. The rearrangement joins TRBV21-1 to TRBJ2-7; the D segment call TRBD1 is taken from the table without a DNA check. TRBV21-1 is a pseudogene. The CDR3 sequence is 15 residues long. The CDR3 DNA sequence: TGTGCCAGGCCGATAAGGACAGTTACATTCTACGAGCAGTACTTC. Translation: CARPIRTVTFYEQYF.

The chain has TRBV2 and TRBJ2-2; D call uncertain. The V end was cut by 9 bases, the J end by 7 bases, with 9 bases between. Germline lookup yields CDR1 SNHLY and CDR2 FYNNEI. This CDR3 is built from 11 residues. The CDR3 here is CASRSGGELFF. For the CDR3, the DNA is TGTGCCAGTCGATCGGGCGGGGAGCTGTTTTTT.

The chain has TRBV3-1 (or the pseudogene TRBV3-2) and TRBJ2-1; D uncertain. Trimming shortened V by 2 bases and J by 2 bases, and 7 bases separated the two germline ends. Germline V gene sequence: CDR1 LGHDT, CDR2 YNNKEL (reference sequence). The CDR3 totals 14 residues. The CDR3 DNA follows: TGTGCCAGCAGCCAATACCGGGCCTACAATGAGCAGTTCTTC. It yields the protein CASSQYRAYNEQFF.

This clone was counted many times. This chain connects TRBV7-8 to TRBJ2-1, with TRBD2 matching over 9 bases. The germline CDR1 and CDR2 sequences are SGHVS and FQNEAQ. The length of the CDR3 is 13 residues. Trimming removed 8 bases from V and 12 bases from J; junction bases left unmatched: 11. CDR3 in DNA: TGTGCCAGCGGAGGACTAGCGAGGAGAAGGCAGTTCTTC. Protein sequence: CASGGLARRRQFF.

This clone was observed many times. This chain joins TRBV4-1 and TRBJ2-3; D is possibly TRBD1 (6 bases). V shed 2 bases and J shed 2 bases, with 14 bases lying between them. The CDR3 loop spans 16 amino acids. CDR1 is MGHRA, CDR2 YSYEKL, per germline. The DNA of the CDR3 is TGCGCCAGCAGCCAACGGACAGATACTTCCACAGATACGCAGTATTTT. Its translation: CASSQRTDTSTDTQYF.

The CDR3 spells CASSPIGGPNTEAFF. CDR3 nucleotides: TGTGCCAGCAGCCCCATCGGGGGGCCAAACACTGAAGCTTTCTTT. V is TRBV5-4 and J is TRBJ1-1, with a possible D match to TRBD1 (6 bases). The length of the CDR3 is 15 residues. V was cut by 4 bases and J by 2 bases, with 15 bases left in between. Germline assignment: CDR1 SGHNT and CDR2 YYREEE (reference sequence).